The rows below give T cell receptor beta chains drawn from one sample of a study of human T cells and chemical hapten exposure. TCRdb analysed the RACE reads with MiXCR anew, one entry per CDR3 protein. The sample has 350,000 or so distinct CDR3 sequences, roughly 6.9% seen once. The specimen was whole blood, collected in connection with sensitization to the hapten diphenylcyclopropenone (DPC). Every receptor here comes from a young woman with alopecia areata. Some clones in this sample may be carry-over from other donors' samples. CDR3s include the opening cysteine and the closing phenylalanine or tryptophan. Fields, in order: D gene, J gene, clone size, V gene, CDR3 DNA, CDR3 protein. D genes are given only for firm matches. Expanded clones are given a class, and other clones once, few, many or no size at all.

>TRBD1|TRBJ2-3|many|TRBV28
TGTGCCAGCAGTTTTTTTGAGACAGGGGGCGGAGATACGCAGTATTTT
CASSFFETGGGDTQYF
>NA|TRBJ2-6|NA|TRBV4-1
TGCGCCAGCAGCCAAAACCCCAGGGCTGGAGGGGCCAACGTCCTGACTTTC
CASSQNPRAGGANVLTF
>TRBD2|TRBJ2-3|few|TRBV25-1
TGTGCCAGCAGTGGAACTAGCGGGGGGCCTTTCACAGATACGCAGTATTTT
CASSGTSGGPFTDTQYF
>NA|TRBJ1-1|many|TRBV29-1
TGCAGCGTTGGGGAGTCGCCCGGGGGTGAAGCTTTCTTT
CSVGESPGGEAFF
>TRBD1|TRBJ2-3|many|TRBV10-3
TGTGCCATCCAGGGGGACGCAGATACGCAGTATTTT
CAIQGDADTQYF
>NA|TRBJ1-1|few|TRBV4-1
TGCGCCAGCAGCCAAGATAAAGGACGGTACACTGAAGCTTTCTTT
CASSQDKGRYTEAFF
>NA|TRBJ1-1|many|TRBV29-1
TGCAGCGCCGGACGGCAAATCGACTCTGAAGCTTTCTTT
CSAGRQIDSEAFF
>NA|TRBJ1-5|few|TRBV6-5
TGTGCCAGCAGGAGGACAGAGAATCAGCCCCAGCATTTT
CASRRTENQPQHF
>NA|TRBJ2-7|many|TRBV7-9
TGTGCCAGCAGCTTAGCAGGGTACGACGAGCAGTACTTC
CASSLAGYDEQYF
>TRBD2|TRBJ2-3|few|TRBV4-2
TGTGCCAGCAGCGGGCGGGGGGGCCCCCTAGATACGCAGTATTTT
CASSGRGGPLDTQYF
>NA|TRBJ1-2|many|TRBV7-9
TGTGCCAGCAGCTTAGCTGACTATGGCTACACCTTC
CASSLADYGYTF
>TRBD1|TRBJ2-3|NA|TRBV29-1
TGCAGCGTTGAGATGACAGGGGGTCCTGCAGATACGCAGTATTTT
CSVEMTGGPADTQYF
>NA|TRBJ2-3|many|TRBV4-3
TGCGCCAGCAGCCAAGACCGGGGGTACACAGATACGCAGTATTTT
CASSQDRGYTDTQYF